The clone carrying this TCR beta chain qualifies as medium-sized. Its antigen is not known. The V end was cut by 11 bases, the J end by 0 bases, with 10 bases between. In germline, CDR1 is ENHRY, CDR2 SYGVKD. The CDR3 contains 12 residues. Busulfan-fludarabine conditioning, marrow transplant, and cyclophosphamide on days +3 and +4 were administered. This record belongs to a study of T cells after posttransplantation cyclophosphamide. Study-wide points: Recipient CMV seropositivity and CMV reactivation strongly tracked TRB clonality. Later blood repertoires were often dominated by clones from the donor CD8+ memory compartment. Skin or GI-infiltrating T cells shared few TRB sequences with blood.

Clones were sequenced by immunoSEQ multiplex PCR, and TCRdb holds only the in-frame ones, with some missing. The sample has around 8,000 clones, none seen only once. Sample: PBMCs, taken after an allogeneic stem cell transplant with post-transplant cyclophosphamide. The chain employs TRBV10-3 and TRBJ1-1, with D perhaps TRBD1 (5 bases). The source is a male patient younger than 45 who received an allogeneic stem cell transplant from an unrelated donor, was CMV-positive, and had acute and chronic GVHD. The graft donor may account for some of the T cells. The CDR3 here is CAHGGVNTEAFF. The CDR3 DNA reads as TGTGCCCACGGGGGGGTGAACACTGAAGCTTTCTTT.